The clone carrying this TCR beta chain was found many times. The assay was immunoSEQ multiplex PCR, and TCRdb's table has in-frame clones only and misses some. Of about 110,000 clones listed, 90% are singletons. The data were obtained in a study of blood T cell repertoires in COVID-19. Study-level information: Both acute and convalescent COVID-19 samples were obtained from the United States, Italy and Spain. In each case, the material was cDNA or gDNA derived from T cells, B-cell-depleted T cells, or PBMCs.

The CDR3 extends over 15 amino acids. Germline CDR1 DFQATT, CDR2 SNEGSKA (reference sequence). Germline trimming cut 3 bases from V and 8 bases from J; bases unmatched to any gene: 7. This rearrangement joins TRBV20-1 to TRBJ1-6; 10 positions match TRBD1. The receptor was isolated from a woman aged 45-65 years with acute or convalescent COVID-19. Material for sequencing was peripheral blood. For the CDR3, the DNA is TGCAGTGCTAGTGCGGGACAGGGGAGATATTCACCCCTCCACTTT. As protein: CSASAGQGRYSPLHF.